This record concerns one TCR beta chain sequence. The source of the sample is a study of blood T cell repertoires in COVID-19. The CDR3 sequence is 15 residues long. Germline CDR1 reads SGHDT; CDR2 reads YYEEEE. V was pared by 1 base and J by 6 bases, with 7 bases of the junction left unmatched. Authors' methods: Reference gene primer amplification gave estimated nucleated cell counts. The table came from immunoSEQ multiplex PCR; TCRdb's copy has only in-frame clones and leaves some out. For V, J and clone size, that table is used; D and trimming come from the DNA. The repertoire has about 81,000 clones, around 90% of them found once; the top ten carry around 7.9%.

The V call is TRBV5-6, the J call TRBJ2-1, with 7 bases fitting TRBD1. The material sequenced was peripheral blood. This TCR derives from an older man with acute or convalescent COVID-19. CDR3 region: CASSLRDRAFNEQFF. CDR3 bases: TGTGCCAGCAGCTTGCGGGACAGAGCTTTCAATGAGCAGTTCTTC.